The rows below give T cell receptor beta chains drawn from one sample of a study of cytomegalovirus exposure and HLA in healthy donors. The repertoire was sequenced with immunoSEQ multiplex PCR; TCRdb's copy has only in-frame clones and lacks some. The data contain approximately 160,000 clones, about 90% of them singletons. Material for sequencing was PBMCs. These receptors were obtained from a woman younger than 35 in good health and CMV-seropositive. Each CDR3 is given with its conserved first and last residue. The order of the fields is J gene, CDR3 length, V gene, CDR3 protein.

J gene: TRBJ2-7
CDR3 length: 14
V gene: TRBV6-6
CDR3 protein: CASRGRRSHYEQYF

J gene: TRBJ2-7
CDR3 length: 16
V gene: TRBV5-6
CDR3 protein: CASSSPGTRGIYEQYF

J gene: TRBJ2-3
CDR3 length: 13
V gene: TRBV11-3
CDR3 protein: CASSPRDRNTQYF

J gene: TRBJ2-7
CDR3 length: 12
V gene: TRBV5-1
CDR3 protein: CASSLEGYEQYF

J gene: TRBJ2-3
CDR3 length: 16
V gene: TRBV7-6
CDR3 protein: CASSSQGLAVTDTQYF

J gene: TRBJ2-7
CDR3 length: 15
V gene: TRBV11-2
CDR3 protein: CASSLGTGGAYEQYF

J gene: TRBJ1-2
CDR3 length: 13
V gene: TRBV6-1
CDR3 protein: CASSVEALYGYTF

J gene: TRBJ1-1
CDR3 length: 16
V gene: TRBV19
CDR3 protein: CATLNVQGGFGTEAFF

J gene: TRBJ2-7
CDR3 length: 15
V gene: TRBV6-5
CDR3 protein: CASSRDPGQGYEQYF

J gene: TRBJ2-7
CDR3 length: 17
V gene: TRBV4-3
CDR3 protein: CASSQDLGGVNSYEQYF

J gene: TRBJ2-5
CDR3 length: 15
V gene: TRBV19
CDR3 protein: CASRNLGTGEETQYF

J gene: TRBJ1-1
CDR3 length: 16
V gene: TRBV4-1
CDR3 protein: CASSSAGRGLNTEAFF

J gene: TRBJ2-2
CDR3 length: 15
V gene: TRBV5-1
CDR3 protein: CASSLGLLNTGELFF

J gene: TRBJ2-1
CDR3 length: 11
V gene: TRBV15
CDR3 protein: CATLRGNEQFF

J gene: TRBJ2-7
CDR3 length: 13
V gene: TRBV29-1
CDR3 protein: CSVSRAGAYEQYF

J gene: TRBJ2-2
CDR3 length: 15
V gene: TRBV27
CDR3 protein: CASSFGGSNTGELFF

J gene: TRBJ2-2
CDR3 length: 17
V gene: TRBV5-4
CDR3 protein: CASSFTTSGLNTGELFF

J gene: TRBJ1-2
CDR3 length: 12
V gene: TRBV7-9
CDR3 protein: CASETGDYGYTF

J gene: TRBJ2-2
CDR3 length: 16
V gene: TRBV4-3
CDR3 protein: CASSQWTSGNTGELFF

J gene: TRBJ1-2
CDR3 length: 12
V gene: TRBV28
CDR3 protein: CASSSGGDGYTF

J gene: TRBJ1-2
CDR3 length: 12
V gene: TRBV29-1
CDR3 protein: CSVDTGPYGYTF

J gene: TRBJ2-2
CDR3 length: 13
V gene: TRBV4-3
CDR3 protein: CASSPSGKGELFF

J gene: TRBJ2-3
CDR3 length: 18
V gene: TRBV4-2
CDR3 protein: CASSQEFSGGTSTDTQYF

J gene: TRBJ2-7
CDR3 length: 17
V gene: TRBV5-4
CDR3 protein: CASSLRGLAEVSYEQYF

J gene: TRBJ2-2
CDR3 length: 16
V gene: TRBV6-5
CDR3 protein: CASSYPTSGLGGELFF

J gene: TRBJ2-7
CDR3 length: 15
V gene: TRBV15
CDR3 protein: CATSREPRQGREQYF

J gene: TRBJ1-1
CDR3 length: 14
V gene: TRBV6-1
CDR3 protein: CASSGRPRKTEAFF

J gene: TRBJ2-1
CDR3 length: 16
V gene: TRBV4-1
CDR3 protein: CASSWTGLAGDNEQFF

J gene: TRBJ1-5
CDR3 length: 13
V gene: TRBV4-1
CDR3 protein: CASSHRIDQPQHF

J gene: TRBJ2-7
CDR3 length: 13
V gene: TRBV6-5
CDR3 protein: CASSYGESYEQYF

J gene: TRBJ1-2
CDR3 length: 14
V gene: TRBV6-1
CDR3 protein: CASTPGQCNYGYTF

J gene: TRBJ1-1
CDR3 length: 16
V gene: TRBV4-2
CDR3 protein: CASRLEAGAMNTEAFF

J gene: TRBJ2-6
CDR3 length: 20
V gene: TRBV4-1
CDR3 protein: CASSQAPPGTGHSGANVLTF

J gene: TRBJ1-4
CDR3 length: 12
V gene: TRBV29-1
CDR3 protein: CSVGTGDEKLFF

J gene: TRBJ1-1
CDR3 length: 16
V gene: TRBV13
CDR3 protein: CASRSQGAIGNTEAFF

J gene: TRBJ1-2
CDR3 length: 13
V gene: TRBV28
CDR3 protein: CASSFRGLLGYTF

J gene: TRBJ2-1
CDR3 length: 18
V gene: TRBV7-9
CDR3 protein: CASSLVSGGTLEGTEQFF